Shown below are 4 T cell receptor beta chains from a single sample sequenced in a study of shared clonotypes between healthy human individuals. Sequencing was performed with immunoSEQ multiplex PCR; in TCRdb, only in-frame clones are kept and a portion is missing. Of about half a million clones listed, roughly 78% are singletons. Sequenced sample: PBMCs. The source of these receptors is a woman aged 40 to 55 in good health. Some clones in this sample may be carry-over from other donors' samples.

J is TRBJ2-3 and V is TRBV30, with 8 bases that match TRBD2. V gave up 7 bases and J gave up 4 bases; unmatched junction bases: 7. Looked up from germline, CDR1 is GTSNPN and CDR2 is SVGIG (reference sequence). The CDR3 spans 13 residues. The CDR3 reads CALGLGGADTQYF. The CDR3 nucleotides read TGTGCCTTGGGACTAGGAGGTGCAGATACGCAGTATTTT.

This clone was recorded a few times. This specimen includes other DNA sequences encoding the same CDR3. The CDR3, as DNA: TGTGCCAGCAGTGGACTAGCCGGTGGACCAGATACGCAGTATTTT. Translated, it gives CASSGLAGGPDTQYF. The gene calls are TRBV6-1 and TRBJ2-3; 7 bases fit TRBD2. Germline trimming cut 4 bases from V and 4 bases from J; bases unmatched to any gene: 8. The CDR3 contains 15 residues. Germline lookup yields CDR1 MNHNS and CDR2 SASEGT.

The V and J genes are TRBV7-3 and TRBJ2-1, with D perhaps matching TRBD2 (6 bases). This CDR3 has 16 amino acids. V dropped 0 bases and J dropped 2 bases, with 11 bases sitting between them. CDR1 is SGHTA, CDR2 FQGTGA, per germline. The DNA for the CDR3 is TGTGCCAGCAGCTTAACATCGGGACTCCCCTACAATGAGCAGTTCTTC. It codes for CASSLTSGLPYNEQFF.

This clone was seen a single time. V gene TRBV4-2 combines with J gene TRBJ1-5; D remains ambiguous. Germline CDR1 reads LGHNA; CDR2 reads YNFKEQ. This CDR3 has 14 amino acids. The V end lost 4 bases, the J end lost 4 bases, and 11 bases lay between the germline ends. The CDR3 DNA is TGTGCCAGCAGCCGGGATCTTTCTAATCAGCCCCAGCATTTT. The encoded protein is CASSRDLSNQPQHF.